This entry describes one T cell receptor (beta chain). This record comes from a study of blood T cell repertoires in COVID-19. The trim removed 2 bases at V and 7 bases at J, leaving 10 bases unmatched. Germline-derived CDR1 and CDR2 are GTSNPN and SVGIG (reference sequence). The CDR3 is 15 residues long. The method was immunoSEQ multiplex PCR; TCRdb's version includes in-frame clones alone and lacks a portion of them. The top ten clones hold around 16% of a sample with some 230,000 clones, about 80% of them seen once. The V and J genes are TRBV30 and TRBJ1-4; 7 bases agree with TRBD1. Sample: PBMCs or T cells enriched from blood (not recorded which). This sequence originates from a middle-aged man who had recovered from COVID-19. CDR3 in DNA: TGTGCCTGGAGTCTGGGCGACAGGGATGGTGAAAAACTGTTTTTT. The encoded protein is CAWSLGDRDGEKLFF.